This T cell receptor beta chain is from a study of T-cell reconstitution after alpha-beta-depleted transplantation in children. During its preparation, the TCRbeta library received unique molecular identifiers. TCRdb fed the PCR reads into MiXCR, producing one record per CDR3 protein. The table has around 380,000 distinct CDR3 sequences, approximately 11% seen once. CDR1 is ENHRY and CDR2 is SYGVKD in the germline V gene. V was pared by 3 bases and J by 8 bases, with 11 bases between. This CDR3 has 13 residues. There are many counts of this clonotype. The sample was PBMCs from the stem cell graft donor, taken from the stem cell graft. The TCR was taken from a human donor who donated a stem cell graft to a child with acute myeloid leukemia. This chain connects TRBV10-3 to TRBJ2-1, with D perhaps TRBD2 (5 bases). The CDR3 reads CAISEIATDEQFF. DNA for the CDR3: TGTGCCATCAGTGAAATAGCGACTGATGAGCAGTTCTTC.